This entry describes one T cell receptor (beta chain). This sample was taken from a study of human T cells and chemical hapten exposure. The sample's time point: patch test 3, about 24 weeks after DPC sensitization. The treatment here: therapeutic diphenylcyclopropenone sensitization with weekly scalp DPC. Participating donors were patients with alopecia, aged 18 to 70 years, considered appropriate candidates for DPC. The V gene lost 2 bases and the J gene lost 9 bases, with 19 bases spanning the gap. Germline V gene sequence: CDR1 MGHRA, CDR2 YSYEKL. The CDR3 is 16 residues long. In the original workflow: Sample-level TCR yields exhibited a median of around 100,000, with a range of roughly 23,224 to 750,000. TCRdb used MiXCR to reprocess the RACE reads, holding one entry per CDR3 protein. The V and J calls were determined by TCRdb, not by the authors. The sample has just under 65,000 distinct CDR3 sequences; approximately 11% are singletons.

The rearrangement uses TRBV4-1 and TRBJ1-4; perhaps TRBD1 as D (5 bases). The origin of this receptor is a woman aged 25 to 39 with alopecia areata. Some clones in this sample may be carry-over from other donors' samples. Sample: whole blood, taken in connection with sensitization to the hapten diphenylcyclopropenone (DPC). CDR3 in amino acids: CASSQSDSFELKKLFF. CDR3 sequence (DNA): TGCGCCAGCAGCCAATCCGACAGTTTTGAGTTGAAAAAACTGTTTTTT.